Given below is one TCR beta chain in context. This record belongs to a study of CD8+CD57+ T cells in acquired aplastic anemia. According to the study, genomic DNA was the template for TCR beta VDJ and CDR3 profiling. Each CDR3 protein gets one entry after TCRdb re-called the reads with MiXCR. Among 400,000 to 450,000 distinct CDR3 sequences listed, 65% to 75% were seen once. The V segment lost 8 bases and the J segment 2 bases; nucleotides outside the gene matches: 14. The V gene's germline CDR1 is SGHAT and CDR2 FQNNGV. The CDR3 sequence is 16 residues long. The sample taken for sequencing was sorted CD4+, CD8+, or CD8+CD57+ T cells (not recorded which) from PBMCs. The chain carries TRBV11-2 and TRBJ2-5, with 7 bases that match TRBD1. The receptor's source is a human donor in good health, serving as a control. The CDR3, as DNA: TGTGCCAGCTACCCCACAGGGGCCTGGGGGCAAGAGACCCAGTACTTC. This translates into CASYPTGAWGQETQYF.